The present T cell receptor (beta chain) was sequenced within a study of T cell responses to AZD1222 COVID-19 vaccine. General study findings and limits: Among spike-specific TCRs, nearly half reportedly target unmutated variant regions. A rise in Spike-specific TCR breadth and depth followed two AZD1222 doses. AZD1222 recipients seropositive at baseline numbered only 5 to 7.

The CDR3 is made up of 15 amino acids. Trimming cost V 0 bases and J 4 bases, with 12 bases left between them. Germline CDR1 SGDLS, CDR2 YYNGEE. Profiled with immunoSEQ multiplex PCR; TCRdb holds only in-frame clones, not every one. The sample has fewer than 150,000 clones, approximately 84% seen once. With regard to this clone: Its antigen is currently unknown.

Source: peripheral blood, taken on day 0 of AZD1222 vaccination. The receptor comes from an adult in good health. The chain employs TRBV9 and TRBJ2-3; tentative D call: TRBD1 (6 bases). The CDR3 protein is CASSVATAGADTQYF. Here the CDR3 DNA reads TGTGCCAGCAGCGTAGCTACGGCAGGGGCAGATACGCAGTATTTT. Drawing the rest from reference TRBV9 and TRBJ2-3, the complete variable domain is DSGVTQTPKHLITATGQRVTLRCSPRSGDLSVYWYQQSLDQGLQFLIQYYNGEERAKGNILERFSAQQFPDLHSELNLSSLELGDSALYFCASSVATAGADTQYFGPGTRLTVL.